This T cell receptor (beta chain) is from a study of T cell responses to AZD1222 COVID-19 vaccine. A word on this clone: Its antigen is as yet unknown.

Generated by immunoSEQ multiplex PCR, the TCRdb table keeps only in-frame clones and is missing some. The sample includes 150,000 or so clones, about 95% of them seen just once. Germline V gives CDR1 SGHNT, CDR2 YYREEE (reference sequence). This CDR3 contains 14 residues. Trimming cost V 2 bases and J 8 bases, with 14 bases left between them. Regarding the study as a whole: Among those given AZD1222, only six were seropositive at baseline. A rise in Spike-specific TCR breadth and depth followed two AZD1222 doses. White British ancestry dominated among donors, who included more females, and clonal diversity was possibly underestimated.

The clonotype was recovered from an adult in good health. The V gene is TRBV5-4, the J gene TRBJ1-3, with D possibly being TRBD1 (5 bases). Specimen: peripheral blood, collected on day 0 of AZD1222 vaccination. The CDR3 DNA reads TGTGCCAGCAGCTTTAGGCCGCAAGGGGACACCATATATTTT. This codes for CASSFRPQGDTIYF.